These 23 T cell receptor beta chains were all obtained from the same sample, sequenced in a study of cytomegalovirus exposure and HLA in healthy donors. The PCR was carried out with 60 Vbeta primers and 13 Jbeta primers. Clones were read by immunoSEQ multiplex PCR, and TCRdb kept only the in-frame ones, dropping some. The table shows 90,000 or so clones, with 65% to 80% occurring only once. Sequencing was performed on PBMCs. These receptors were taken from a woman between 45 and 65 years old in good health and CMV-seropositive.

This clone was counted only a few times. The chain joins TRBV4-1 to TRBJ1-2, with unresolved D. The CDR3 consists of 20 residues. Trimming stripped 1 base from V and 2 bases from J, with 26 bases between. The germline CDR1 and CDR2 sequences are MGHRA and YSYEKL. The CDR3 DNA follows: TGCGCCAGCAGCCAAGGCCACTCTGATGCAGCCGACGTGGGCAACTATGGCTACACCTTC. Translated: CASSQGHSDAADVGNYGYTF.

The gene calls are TRBV5-1 and TRBJ1-4, with no clear D. CDR1 and CDR2 from the germline V gene are SGHRS and YFSETQ. V lost 0 bases to trimming and J lost 6 bases, with 12 bases between them. The CDR3 runs 15 residues. The chain's CDR3 is CASSLAAGSDEKLFF. The CDR3 DNA is TGCGCCAGCAGCTTGGCTGCAGGTTCGGATGAAAAACTGTTTTTT.

The chain links TRBV5-6 to TRBJ1-5, with D maybe TRBD1 (6 bases). The CDR3 contains 14 residues. Germline V gives CDR1 SGHDT, CDR2 YYEEEE. Trimming shortened V by 0 bases and J by 4 bases, and 8 bases separated the two germline ends. CDR3 sequence (DNA): TGTGCCAGCAGCTTGGGGGACACAAATCAGCCCCAGCATTTT. It is translated as CASSLGDTNQPQHF. Variable domain in full (rest from reference TRBV5-6 and TRBJ1-5): DAGVTQSPTHLIKTRGQQVTLRCSPKSGHDTVSWYQQALGQGPQFIFQYYEEEERQRGNFPDRFSGHQFPNYSSELNVNALLLGDSALYLCASSLGDTNQPQHFGDGTRLSIL.

The table lists this clone with a count of one. The gene calls are TRBV9 and TRBJ2-1, with 13 bases fitting TRBD2. The ends lost 4 bases at V and 7 bases at J; junction bases unmatched: 5. CDR3 size: 15 residues. Germline-derived CDR1 and CDR2 are SGDLS and YYNGEE. CDR3 amino acids: CASSPRTSGRNEQFF. The CDR3 nucleotides are TGTGCCAGCAGCCCTCGGACTAGCGGGAGAAATGAGCAGTTCTTC.

The rearrangement links TRBV6-5 to TRBJ1-2; D unclear. Germline V gene data show CDR1 as MNHEY and CDR2 as SVGAGI. There are 14 residues in the CDR3. Trimming removed 3 bases at V and 6 bases at J, with 14 bases between. In DNA, the CDR3 is TGTGCCAGCAGTTATTCAGGCAGGCGAAATGGCTACACCTTC. Protein product: CASSYSGRRNGYTF.

J is TRBJ1-2 and V is TRBV27; D gene uncertain. The ends were cut back, 0 bases at V and 1 base at J, with 9 bases in the middle. This CDR3 region has 15 residues. Per the germline V gene, CDR1 is MNHEY and CDR2 is SMNVEV (reference sequence). The CDR3 region has the DNA TGTGCCAGCAGTTTATCGGCGCACTATAACTATGGCTACACCTTC. Encoded protein: CASSLSAHYNYGYTF.

This clone occurred a few times. The rearrangement joins TRBV6-6 to TRBJ2-1; 9 positions match TRBD1. V lost 6 bases, J lost 7 bases, and 10 bases stayed unmatched. This CDR3 spans 15 amino acids. Germline V gene sequence: CDR1 MNHNY, CDR2 SVGAGI (reference sequence). The CDR3 loop is CASRSGTGIANEQFF. The CDR3, as DNA: TGTGCCAGCAGGTCCGGGACAGGGATAGCAAATGAGCAGTTCTTC.

The CDR3 region has the DNA TGTGCCAGCAGCCTCTTAGGGGGCATAGAGACCCAGTACTTC. This sequence encodes CASSLLGGIETQYF. The chain recombines TRBV11-2 with TRBJ2-5; 7 positions match TRBD1. J was trimmed by 4 bases and V by 5 bases; bases with no gene match: 7. Germline CDR1 is SGHAT and CDR2 is FQNNGV. The CDR3 has 14 residues.

This clone was observed a handful of times. This chain links TRBV28 with TRBJ2-7, with TRBD2 as a possible D gene (6 bases). The CDR3 has 14 residues. Germline V gene lookup returns CDR1 MDHEN and CDR2 SYDVKM. V gave up 6 bases and J gave up 6 bases, with 18 bases separating them. In DNA, the CDR3 is TGTGCCAGCAGGGGGGGACTCAACCTCGGCGAGCAGTACTTC. Protein product: CASRGGLNLGEQYF.

This chain joins TRBV7-8 and TRBJ2-5; D remains ambiguous. Germline CDR1 is SGHVS and CDR2 is FQNEAQ. Trimming cost V 1 base and J 4 bases, with 13 bases left between them. This CDR3 comprises 15 residues. DNA for the CDR3: TGTGCCAGCAGCTTAGTCTTTAGGAGAGGAGAGACCCAGTACTTC. Translated, it gives CASSLVFRRGETQYF.

This chain joins TRBV19 and TRBJ1-5; 11 bases align to TRBD1. This CDR3 has 16 residues. V was clipped by 3 bases and J by 7 bases; unmatched bases: 8. Germline assignment: CDR1 LNHDA and CDR2 SQIVND (reference sequence). The CDR3 protein is CASSILGTGGTQPQHF. The DNA of the CDR3 is TGTGCCAGTAGTATCCTAGGGACAGGGGGAACCCAGCCCCAGCATTTT.

V and J are TRBV28 and TRBJ2-6, with a weak D call TRBD2 (5 bases). Trimming shortened V by 7 bases and J by 0 bases, and 10 bases separated the two germline ends. CDR3 length: 15 residues. Germline V gene data show CDR1 as MDHEN and CDR2 as SYDVKM. The CDR3 bases are TGTGCCAGCAACCTCCGGGGCTCTGGGGCCAACGTCCTGACTTTC. This sequence encodes CASNLRGSGANVLTF.

V usage is TRBV7-9 and J usage is TRBJ2-1; TRBD2 matches 9 bases. CDR3 length equals 15 residues. The germline CDR1 and CDR2 sequences are SEHNR and FQNEAQ (reference sequence). J lost 0 bases, V lost 5 bases, and 2 bases had no gene match. The CDR3 DNA follows: TGTGCCAGCAGCCATAGCGGGAGCTCCTACAATGAGCAGTTCTTC. Translation gives CASSHSGSSYNEQFF.

This rearrangement joins TRBV7-6 to TRBJ1-5; D remains ambiguous. Germline CDR1 SGHVS, CDR2 FNYEAQ. Trimming took 4 bases from V and 5 from J, leaving 21 bases between them. The CDR3 is made up of 17 amino acids. CDR3 sequence (DNA): TGTGCCAGCAGCTCAAGCGGTGGGATAAACCGGGATCAGCCCCAGCATTTT. Its protein is CASSSSGGINRDQPQHF.

V gene TRBV7-2 combines with J gene TRBJ1-4, with 10 bases aligning to TRBD1. From germline, CDR1 is SGHTA and CDR2 FQGNSA. There are 15 residues in the CDR3. Unmatched junction bases numbered 6, after V lost 5 bases and J lost 6 bases. Here the CDR3 DNA reads TGTGCCAGCAGCACCAGACAGGGGGCGCATGAAAAACTGTTTTTT. Translated: CASSTRQGAHEKLFF.

This chain connects TRBV28 to TRBJ1-1; 8 bases agree with TRBD1. The germline CDR1 and CDR2 sequences are MDHEN and SYDVKM. The CDR3 runs to 15 residues. The ends lost 3 bases at V and 4 bases at J; junction bases unmatched: 7. This chain's CDR3 is CASSFRTGRFTEAFF. The CDR3 DNA follows: TGTGCCAGCAGTTTTCGGACAGGGCGATTCACTGAAGCTTTCTTT.

The V and J genes are TRBV2 and TRBJ2-1; 14 bases are a match to TRBD2. J lost 2 bases, V lost 6 bases, and 9 bases had no gene match. This CDR3 has 18 residues. Looked up from germline, CDR1 is SNHLY and CDR2 is FYNNEI. In DNA, the CDR3 is TGTGCCAGCAGCGTCGGACTAGCGGGAGGTTTACCCTACAATGAGCAGTTCTTC. Amino acid sequence: CASSVGLAGGLPYNEQFF.

This sequence joins TRBV7-9 and TRBJ2-1; 7 bases are shared with TRBD2. Losses at the gene ends were 1 base for V and 6 bases for J; bases not matched to a gene: 12. The CDR3 totals 17 residues. Germline CDR1 reads SEHNR; CDR2 reads FQNEAQ (reference sequence). CDR3 nucleotides: TGTGCCAGCAGCTTAGGAATAGGGCGGGAGTCGTTCAATGAGCAGTTCTTC. Amino acid sequence: CASSLGIGRESFNEQFF.

This chain joins TRBV6-5 and TRBJ2-2, with D perhaps matching TRBD2 (6 bases). V gave up 2 bases and J gave up 7 bases, with 17 bases separating them. CDR3 length equals 16 residues. The germline CDR1 and CDR2 sequences are MNHEY and SVGAGI. The CDR3 reads CASSYTPNGSGGELFF. The CDR3 DNA sequence: TGTGCCAGCAGTTACACCCCTAACGGGAGTGGCGGGGAGCTGTTTTTT.

The CDR3 coding sequence is TGTGCCAGCAGCGAGAGCGGGAGGGCCGGGAAGACCCAGTACTTC. Protein sequence: CASSESGRAGKTQYF. The chain uses TRBV13 and TRBJ2-5, with TRBD2 matching over 10 bases. Looked up from germline, CDR1 is PRHDT and CDR2 is FYEKMQ (reference sequence). J lost 6 bases, V lost 5 bases, and 9 bases had no gene match. The CDR3 spans 15 residues.

This clone has a handful of counts. The chain has TRBV7-2 and TRBJ2-1; 7 positions agree with TRBD2. Unmatched junction bases numbered 16, after V lost 5 bases and J lost 15 bases. The CDR3 contains 14 residues. Germline CDR1 reads SGHTA; CDR2 reads FQGNSA. The CDR3 DNA sequence: TGTGCCAGCAGCCCCTCTAGCGGTCACGCCCCCCCGTTCTTC. It is translated as CASSPSSGHAPPFF.

The chain is built from TRBV28 and TRBJ2-3, with a weak D call TRBD2 (5 bases). From germline, CDR1 is MDHEN and CDR2 SYDVKM. CDR3 length equals 14 residues. Trimming cost V 6 bases and J 0 bases, with 10 bases left between them. CDR3 protein: CASRERESTDTQYF. CDR3 in DNA: TGTGCCAGCAGGGAAAGGGAGAGCACAGATACGCAGTATTTT.

With regard to this clone: One end of the junction is discordant with germline, which a read error may explain. The rearrangement links TRBV4-1 to TRBJ2-1; D may be TRBD2 (5 bases). This CDR3 has 16 residues. Germline V CDR1 and CDR2: MGHRA, YSYEKL. The CDR3 protein is CASGQSLGPSYNEQFF. CDR3 bases: TGCGCCAGCGGCCAGTCACTAGGCCCGTCCTACAATGAGCAGTTCTTC.